This TCR beta chain appears in the sequencing data of a study of TIL therapy for anti-PD-1-resistant metastatic lung cancer. Study-wide context: Median patient age was 54, ranging about 38-75 years.

The libraries were made with immunoSEQ v3. Produced via immunoSEQ multiplex PCR; TCRdb's table is partial and in-frame only. The data show more than 90,000 clones, 65% seen once. V lost 4 bases and J lost 4, with 9 bases in between. The CDR3 consists of 13 residues. CDR1 and CDR2 (germline): SGHKS, YYEKEE (reference sequence). This clone has a handful of counts. Time point reported: pre-treatment sample, taken before nivolumab and TIL therapy. Most excised metastases sampled were pleural nodules or supraclavicular lymph nodes. The chain combines TRBV5-5 with TRBJ1-5, with TRBD1 as a possible D gene (6 bases). Sequences were derived from tumor tissue, sampled at baseline. The receptor comes from a person aged 25 to 85 with non-small cell lung cancer. The CDR3 nucleotides read TGTGCCAGCAGCAGGACAGATAATCAGCCCCAGCATTTT. Encoded protein: CASSRTDNQPQHF.